A single sample gave rise to the 4 T cell receptor beta chains below, sequenced in a study of blood T cell repertoires in COVID-19. The data were produced by immunoSEQ multiplex PCR, yet TCRdb's version contains in-frame clones alone and is incomplete. The table records around 310,000 clones, 88% of them present only once. Input material: peripheral blood. The receptors derive from a woman between 45 and 65 years old with active or convalescent COVID-19.

In DNA form, the CDR3 reads TGCGCCAGCAGACTCGAGGGGGTAAACACTGAAGCTTTCTTT. Translated, it gives CASRLEGVNTEAFF. This rearrangement joins TRBV5-1 to TRBJ1-1; a weak D match, TRBD1 (6 bases). Trimming took off 5 bases at V and 2 bases at J, with 13 bases between the two ends. The CDR3 loop spans 14 amino acids. CDR1 and CDR2 from the germline V gene are SGHRS and YFSETQ. Full variable domain (missing parts from reference TRBV5-1 and TRBJ1-1): KAGVTQTPRYLIKTRGQQVTLSCSPISGHRSVSWYQQTPGQGLQFLFEYFSETQRNKGNFPGRFSGRQFSNSRSEMNVSTLELGDSALYLCASRLEGVNTEAFFGQGTRLTVV.

The rearrangement joins TRBV11-3 to TRBJ2-1, with 13 positions matching TRBD2. Germline V lookup: CDR1 SGHNT, CDR2 YENEEA. The CDR3 is made up of 16 amino acids. V dropped 5 bases and J dropped 7; count of bases not matched to a gene: 8. For the CDR3, the DNA is TGTGCCAGCAGCCAAACTAGCGGGAGGGCCCTGAATGAGCAGTTCTTC. Translated, it gives CASSQTSGRALNEQFF.

This sequence joins TRBV18 and TRBJ2-7; a weak D match, TRBD1 (6 bases). The CDR3 contains 15 residues. Trimming cost V 3 bases and J 5 bases, with 17 bases left between them. Looked up from germline, CDR1 is KGHSH and CDR2 is LQKENI. CDR3 loop: CASSPSRGTVDEQYF. The CDR3, as DNA: TGTGCCAGCTCACCGTCCAGGGGCACGGTCGACGAGCAGTACTTC. Drawing the rest from reference TRBV18 and TRBJ2-7, the complete variable domain is NAGVMQNPRHLVRRRGQEARLRCSPMKGHSHVYWYRQLPEEGLKFMVYLQKENIIDESGMPKERFSAEFPKEGPSILRIQQVVRGDSAAYFCASSPSRGTVDEQYFGPGTRLTVT.

J is TRBJ2-7 and V is TRBV30; 10 positions agree with TRBD2. Germline V gene sequence: CDR1 GTSNPN, CDR2 SVGIG (reference sequence). CDR3 size: 20 residues. With 3 bases clipped from V and 0 bases from J, the junction kept 20 bases outside the gene matches. The CDR3 spells CAWSSTRTSGPSPSSYEQYF. The CDR3 DNA is TGTGCCTGGAGCTCCACCAGGACTAGCGGCCCATCCCCGAGCTCCTACGAGCAGTACTTC.